Below are 21 T cell receptor beta chains sequenced from a single sample in a study of shared clonotypes between healthy human individuals. Using immunoSEQ multiplex PCR, the repertoire was profiled, and TCRdb retains in-frame clones only, with some absent. Here the sample spans a few million clones, approximately 90% being singletons. The sample comprised naive CD4+ T cells from PBMCs. The sample's subset: CD45RA+ positively selected. These receptors originate from a man younger than 35 in good health. Some clones in this sample may be carry-over from other donors' samples.

As concerns this clone: One junction end disagrees with the germline gene, perhaps due to a read error. For the CDR3, the DNA is TGCGCCAGCAGCTTGGTGGGTCACTCCAATAATTCACCCCTCCACTTT. This translates into CASSLVGHSNNSPLHF. The chain combines TRBV5-1 with TRBJ1-6; D not certain. From germline, CDR1 is SGHRS and CDR2 YFSETQ. The CDR3 is made up of 16 amino acids.

This chain connects TRBV18 to TRBJ2-1; 10 bases match TRBD1. J gave up 5 bases and V 5 bases, and 9 bases lay outside the gene matches. Germline CDR1 KGHSH, CDR2 LQKENI. The CDR3 length is 16 residues. The CDR3 region is CASSTDRGLFNNEQFF. CDR3 bases: TGTGCCAGCTCAACCGACAGGGGGCTATTCAACAATGAGCAGTTCTTC.

The chain links TRBV27 to TRBJ2-7, with 9 bases matching TRBD1. Trimming removed 10 bases from V and 5 bases from J; junction bases left unmatched: 12. The CDR3 has 14 amino acids. Germline V gene sequence: CDR1 MNHEY, CDR2 SMNVEV (reference sequence). The CDR3 DNA reads TGTGCCACCCTGGAGGGACAGGGTGTCCACGAGCAGTACTTC. Residues: CATLEGQGVHEQYF.

The V gene is TRBV4-1, the J gene TRBJ2-1; D is possibly TRBD1 or TRBD2 (5 bases each). Trimming stripped 2 bases from V and 9 bases from J, with 17 bases between. This CDR3 contains 15 residues. The V gene's germline CDR1 is MGHRA and CDR2 YSYEKL. The CDR3 sequence is CASSQRAQGVGEQFF. CDR3 bases: TGCGCCAGCAGCCAAAGGGCCCAGGGAGTTGGTGAGCAGTTCTTC.

The V gene is TRBV18, the J gene TRBJ2-7; D is unresolved. This CDR3 contains 13 residues. V was trimmed by 1 base and J by 3 bases, leaving 7 bases between them. Per germline, CDR1 KGHSH and CDR2 LQKENI. The CDR3 nucleotides read TGTGCCAGCTCACCACGTGACAACTACGAGCAGTACTTC. Translation: CASSPRDNYEQYF.

The chain is built from TRBV7-3 and TRBJ2-7; TRBD1 agrees at 10 bases. Germline CDR1 is SGHTA and CDR2 is FQGTGA. V shed 4 bases, J shed 0 bases, and the junction held 9 bases outside the gene matches. The CDR3 runs 17 residues. The DNA for the CDR3 is TGTGCCAGCAGCTCTCCCCGGGGACAGGGGATCTCCTACGAGCAGTACTTC. Encoded protein: CASSSPRGQGISYEQYF.

The rearrangement links TRBV7-9 to TRBJ1-1; D may be TRBD1 (5 bases). V lost 5 bases, J lost 5 bases, and 15 bases lay in between. Germline CDR1 and CDR2: SEHNR and FQNEAQ (reference sequence). This CDR3 has 14 amino acids. The CDR3: CASSNHGGATEAFF. For the CDR3, the DNA is TGTGCCAGCAGCAACCACGGGGGAGCTACTGAAGCTTTCTTT.

The genes are TRBV5-1 and TRBJ2-2, with 9 bases matching TRBD1. The CDR3 covers 14 residues. Germline lookup yields CDR1 SGHRS and CDR2 YFSETQ. With 7 bases clipped from V and 6 bases from J, the junction kept 7 bases outside the gene matches. The CDR3 nucleotides are TGCGCCAGCCGGCCACAGGGGGCTCCCGGGGAGCTGTTTTTT. This encodes CASRPQGAPGELFF. The full variable domain, in which reference TRBV5-1 and TRBJ2-2 provide the parts outside the CDR3, is KAGVTQTPRYLIKTRGQQVTLSCSPISGHRSVSWYQQTPGQGLQFLFEYFSETQRNKGNFPGRFSGRQFSNSRSEMNVSTLELGDSALYLCASRPQGAPGELFFGEGSRLTVL.

The gene calls are TRBV4-1 and TRBJ2-5, with D maybe TRBD2 (6 bases). V was pared by 0 bases and J by 3 bases, with 14 bases between. The CDR3 totals 16 residues. Per germline, CDR1 MGHRA and CDR2 YSYEKL. CDR3 nucleotide sequence: TGCGCCAGCAGCCAAGATCTTAGCGGCGGGAAAGAGACCCAGTACTTC. Translation gives CASSQDLSGGKETQYF.

The chain recombines TRBV30 with TRBJ2-1; maybe TRBD2 (5 bases). Between the trimmed V and J ends, which lost 1 base and 7 bases, there was a span of 11 bases. CDR1 GTSNPN and CDR2 SVGIG come from the germline V gene (reference sequence). The CDR3 sequence is 13 residues long. The CDR3 sequence is CAWSEAALNEQFF. CDR3 nucleotides: TGTGCCTGGAGTGAAGCGGCCCTTAATGAGCAGTTCTTC.

This sequence joins TRBV5-4 and TRBJ2-5, with D unresolved. Germline V gene lookup returns CDR1 SGHNT and CDR2 YYREEE (reference sequence). V was cut by 4 bases and J by 4 bases, with 11 bases left in between. This CDR3 has 13 residues. The chain's CDR3 is CASSLQGRETQYF. CDR3 bases: TGTGCCAGCAGCCTACAAGGGCGAGAGACCCAGTACTTC.

This chain uses TRBV15 with TRBJ1-2, with 7 bases that match TRBD1. The CDR3 sequence is 16 residues long. The J segment lost 4 bases and the V segment lost 1 base, leaving 9 bases of the junction unmatched. Germline V gene sequence: CDR1 LNHNV, CDR2 YYDKDF (reference sequence). This CDR3 is CATSRARGTLSYGYTF. The CDR3 DNA is TGTGCCACCAGCAGAGCCAGGGGGACCCTTAGCTATGGCTACACCTTC.

CDR3 residues: CASSQGQGPGYTF. The CDR3 DNA reads as TGTGCCAGCTCACAAGGACAGGGACCAGGCTACACCTTC. The chain has TRBV18 and TRBJ1-2; 8 nucleotides match TRBD1. The CDR3 spans 13 residues. The germline gives CDR1 KGHSH, CDR2 LQKENI. V lost 4 bases to trimming and J lost 8 bases; unmatched junction nucleotides: 6. Together with reference TRBV18 and TRBJ1-2, the CDR3 gives the full variable domain: NAGVMQNPRHLVRRRGQEARLRCSPMKGHSHVYWYRQLPEEGLKFMVYLQKENIIDESGMPKERFSAEFPKEGPSILRIQQVVRGDSAAYFCASSQGQGPGYTFGSGTRLTVV.

In the case of this clone: The sample carries other DNA sequences with the same CDR3. The chain has TRBV20-1 and TRBJ2-5; D may be TRBD2 (5 bases). CDR3 length: 11 residues. V gave up 7 bases and J gave up 4 bases, with 10 bases separating them. Germline V gene sequence: CDR1 DFQATT, CDR2 SNEGSKA (reference sequence). CDR3 DNA sequence: TGCAGTGTCCCACTAGGAGAGACCCAGTACTTC. Translated, it gives CSVPLGETQYF.

This chain uses TRBV7-9 with TRBJ2-2; a weak D match, TRBD1 (6 bases). CDR3 length: 15 amino acids. Germline CDR1 is SEHNR and CDR2 is FQNEAQ (reference sequence). V shed 5 bases and J shed 4 bases, with 14 bases lying between them. CDR3 sequence (DNA): TGTGCCAGCAGCGCTCTTACAGGGTTCACCGGGGAGCTGTTTTTT. This codes for CASSALTGFTGELFF.

V gene TRBV7-2 combines with J gene TRBJ2-1, with 13 bases lining up with TRBD2. The CDR3 totals 16 residues. Looked up from germline, CDR1 is SGHTA and CDR2 is FQGNSA. The trim removed 4 bases at V and 8 bases at J, leaving 8 bases unmatched. The CDR3 loop is CASSYKGLAGADEQFF. CDR3 coding DNA: TGTGCCAGCAGCTACAAAGGACTAGCGGGAGCGGATGAGCAGTTCTTC.

The chain couples TRBV5-1 to TRBJ2-7, with TRBD2 matching 12 bases. CDR3 length equals 14 residues. V was pared by 6 bases and J by 5 bases, with 6 bases of the junction left unmatched. CDR1 SGHRS and CDR2 YFSETQ come from the germline V gene. In nucleotides, the CDR3 is TGCGCCAGCACCAAGACTAGCGGGAGTCACGAGCAGTACTTC. This encodes CASTKTSGSHEQYF.

V is TRBV5-1 and J is TRBJ2-3; no firm D call. Germline V gene sequence: CDR1 SGHRS, CDR2 YFSETQ. This CDR3 has 15 amino acids. Trimming stripped 0 bases from V and 4 bases from J, with 12 bases between. CDR3 loop: CASSLGSTQSDTQYF. CDR3 in DNA: TGCGCCAGCAGCTTGGGTTCTACCCAATCAGATACGCAGTATTTT.

This sequence joins TRBV28 and TRBJ1-5; 8 bases match TRBD1. Trimming took 4 bases from V and 2 from J; bases not matched to a gene: 7. CDR1 and CDR2 (germline): MDHEN, SYDVKM. CDR3 length equals 16 residues. CDR3 amino acids: CASSSQTQGGNQPQHF. As DNA, the CDR3 is TGTGCCAGCAGTTCTCAGACACAGGGGGGCAATCAGCCCCAGCATTTT. Variable domain in full (rest from reference TRBV28 and TRBJ1-5): DVKVTQSSRYLVKRTGEKVFLECVQDMDHENMFWYRQDPGLGLRLIYFSYDVKMKEKGDIPEGYSVSREKKERFSLILESASTNQTSMYLCASSSQTQGGNQPQHFGDGTRLSIL.

This clone occurred once. CDR3 sequence reads: CASSDSGTGGTDTQYF. Written as DNA, the CDR3 is TGTGCCAGCAGTGACTCCGGGACAGGGGGGACAGATACGCAGTATTTT. The genes are TRBV6-4 and TRBJ2-3, with 11 bases aligning to TRBD1. Per the germline V gene, CDR1 is MRHNA and CDR2 is SNTAGT. Trimming cost V 0 bases and J 3 bases; bases outside gene matches: 2. The CDR3 spans 16 residues.

This chain links TRBV6-5 with TRBJ2-5, with TRBD1 matching 7 bases. Trimming cost V 5 bases and J 2 bases; bases outside gene matches: 8. Germline V gives CDR1 MNHEY, CDR2 SVGAGI. The CDR3 has 15 amino acids. The CDR3 nucleotides read TGTGCCAGCAGTCGTGACAGGGCCCGACAAGAGACCCAGTACTTC. Translated, it gives CASSRDRARQETQYF.